The present T cell receptor (beta chain) was sequenced within a study of regulatory T cells in long-lasting Graves disease. As to time point: newly diagnosed GD, antithyroid drugs for less than 3 months. The TCR library was made from RNA that had been extracted from PBMCs in TRIzol. In germline, CDR1 is SQVTM, CDR2 ANQGSEA. The CDR3 has 13 residues. V lost 4 bases and J lost 3, with 12 bases in between. Findings and limits, study-wide: Limited sample numbers may have lowered accuracy.

The sample holds a few counts of this clonotype. Its antigen is undetermined. In building TCR beta libraries, iRepertoire HTBI primers were used together with Arm-PCR of CDR3 regions. TCRdb redid the calling of the multiplex PCR reads with MiXCR, one entry per CDR3 protein. There are 450,000 to 700,000 distinct CDR3 sequences in the sample; approximately 13% occur only once, and 10% lies in the top ten. These data were also filed under a second study, of T cells in Graves' hyperthyroidism and ophthalmopathy.

The sequences come from peripheral blood mononuclear cells (PBMCs), collected at new diagnosis, from a patient treated with antithyroid drugs. The chain uses TRBV29-1 and TRBJ1-2; D possibly corresponds to TRBD1 (5 bases). The origin of this receptor is a man aged 30 to 45 with Graves disease. The DNA of the CDR3 is TGCAGCGTTGGTTCTGGGGGAGACTATGGCTACACCTTC. Its translation: CSVGSGGDYGYTF.